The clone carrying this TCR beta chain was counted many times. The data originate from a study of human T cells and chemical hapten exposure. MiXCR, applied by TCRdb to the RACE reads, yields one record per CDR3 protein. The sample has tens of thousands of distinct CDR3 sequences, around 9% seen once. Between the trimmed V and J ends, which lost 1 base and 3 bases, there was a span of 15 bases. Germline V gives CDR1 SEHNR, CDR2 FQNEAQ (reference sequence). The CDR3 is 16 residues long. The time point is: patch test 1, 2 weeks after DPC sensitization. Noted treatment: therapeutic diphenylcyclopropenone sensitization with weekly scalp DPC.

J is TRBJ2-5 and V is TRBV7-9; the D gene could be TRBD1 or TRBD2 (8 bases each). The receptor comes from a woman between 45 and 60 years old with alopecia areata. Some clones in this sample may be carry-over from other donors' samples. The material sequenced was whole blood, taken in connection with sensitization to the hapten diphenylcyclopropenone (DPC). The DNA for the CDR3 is TGTGCCAGCAGCTTAGAGCGGGGGACAGGAGAAGAGACCCAGTACTTC. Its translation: CASSLERGTGEETQYF.